The entry below gives a single T cell receptor beta chain sequence along with its context. This sample is drawn from a study of blood T cell repertoires in COVID-19. Between the trimmed V and J ends, which lost 1 base and 0 bases, there was a span of 13 bases. The CDR3 is 17 amino acids. CDR1 is LGHNA, CDR2 YSLEER, per germline. Using immunoSEQ multiplex PCR, the repertoire was profiled, and TCRdb retains in-frame clones only, with some absent. The sample holds roughly 520,000 clones, 70% to 90% seen once. Grouping used clinical history reported by participants in a survey and questionnaire. The V call is TRBV4-3, the J call TRBJ2-4, with D unclear. This TCR came from a woman in her 40s who had recovered from COVID-19. The sample comprised PBMCs or T cells enriched from blood (not recorded which). CDR3 protein: CASSQVSQTLAKNIQYF. CDR3 in DNA: TGCGCCAGCAGCCAAGTATCGCAAACTCTAGCCAAAAACATTCAGTACTTC.